The clone carrying this T cell receptor beta chain was seen only a few times. Its antigen is unknown. The sample's treatment: oral pan-JAK inhibitor, 5-10 mg twice daily. Trimming stripped 0 bases from V and 7 bases from J, with 10 bases between. CDR3 length: 15 residues. These data are taken from a study of CD8+ T cells in alopecia areata. Study overall: At a dose of 5 to 10 mg twice daily, oral tofacitinib was given to treated patients. By percentage of affected scalp area, the severity of treated patients was scored. Overall study results and limits: Many of the expanded lesional clones endured in scalp and blood while on tofacitinib.

Sequencing used cDNA as its template, made by extracting RNA and reverse transcribing it. Produced via immunoSEQ multiplex PCR; TCRdb's table is partial and in-frame only. The sample has some 150,000 clones, around 82% seen once; the top ten hold around a quarter. The chain carries TRBV23-1 and TRBJ1-6; D remains unclear. TRBV23-1 is assigned to the ORF class and has an uncertain function. Sequenced material: CD8+ T cells sorted from blood, taken at week 4, from a patient treated with tofacitinib. This sequence originates from a human donor with alopecia areata. The CDR3: CASSQSRVANSPLHF. CDR3 nucleotides: TGCGCCAGCAGTCAATCTAGGGTCGCAAATTCACCCCTCCACTTT.